In this sample, the clone carrying this TCR beta chain turned up once. Its antigen is undetermined. CDR3 length: 13 residues. Germline CDR1 and CDR2: MDHEN and SYDVKM. V was shortened by 6 bases and J by 1 base, with 10 bases between the two germline ends. The data were taken from a study of T cell responses to AZD1222 COVID-19 vaccine. Findings and caveats of the study: Only a handful of people who got AZD1222 tested seropositive at baseline. There were mostly white British donors and more females than males, and clonal diversity was possibly underestimated.

Using immunoSEQ multiplex PCR, the repertoire was profiled, and TCRdb retains in-frame clones only, with some absent. This sample has some 100,000 clones, with about 87% found just once. The source of this sequence is an adult who received the AZD1222 COVID-19 vaccine. V and J are TRBV28 and TRBJ2-7; D uncertain. Material: peripheral blood, obtained 28 days after the second AZD1222 dose. The CDR3 sequence is CASSLPRSYEQYF. CDR3 nucleotides: TGTGCCAGCAGCCTCCCCAGGTCCTACGAGCAGTACTTC.